The 25 T cell receptor beta chains presented below share a single source sample, sequenced in a study of shared clonotypes between healthy human individuals. Assay used: immunoSEQ multiplex PCR; TCRdb lists only in-frame clones, some missing. The sample holds some 1 million clones, about 76% seen once. The sequencing input was memory CD4+ T cells sorted from blood. Described subset: CD45RA-negative fraction. All receptors derive from a man in his late teens or twenties in good health.

V gene TRBV6-1 combines with J gene TRBJ1-6; 10 positions agree with TRBD1. The CDR3 extends over 15 amino acids. V lost 7 bases, J lost 5 bases, and 5 bases stayed unmatched. Germline-derived CDR1 and CDR2 are MNHNS and SASEGT. This CDR3 reads CASTVGTGDNSPLHF. The DNA of the CDR3 is TGTGCCAGCACCGTCGGGACAGGGGATAATTCACCCCTCCACTTT.

This clone appeared a few times. The chain couples TRBV5-1 to TRBJ2-4, with 12 bases lining up with TRBD2. The CDR3 consists of 17 residues. V was pared by 1 base and J by 5 bases, with 7 bases of the junction left unmatched. The V gene's germline CDR1 is SGHRS and CDR2 YFSETQ. CDR3 coding DNA: TGCGCCAGCAGCTTGCTCACTAGCGGGGGGAACCAAAACATTCAGTACTTC. This gives the protein CASSLLTSGGNQNIQYF.

The chain joins TRBV2 to TRBJ2-7, with D perhaps matching TRBD1 (6 bases). The CDR3 sequence is 15 residues long. Germline assignment: CDR1 SNHLY and CDR2 FYNNEI. V lost 4 bases and J 4 bases, leaving 17 bases between the germline ends. CDR3 DNA sequence: TGTGCCAGCAGTGTTGGCAGGGGTGGTATATACGAGCAGTACTTC. Translating it yields CASSVGRGGIYEQYF. Drawing the rest from reference TRBV2 and TRBJ2-7, the complete variable domain is EPEVTQTPSHQVTQMGQEVILRCVPISNHLYFYWYRQILGQKVEFLVSFYNNEISEKSEIFDDQFSVERPDGSNFTLKIRSTKLEDSAMYFCASSVGRGGIYEQYFGPGTRLTVT.

This sequence joins TRBV6-1 and TRBJ1-2, with 10 bases aligning to TRBD1. This CDR3 has 14 amino acids. Germline V gene data show CDR1 as MNHNS and CDR2 as SASEGT. The J segment lost 7 bases and the V segment lost 8 bases, leaving 10 bases of the junction unmatched. CDR3 nucleotides: TGTGCCAGCGGCCCCGGGGACAGGGGATCTGGCTACACCTTC. As protein: CASGPGDRGSGYTF.

This chain links TRBV7-2 with TRBJ2-5; 7 nucleotides agree with TRBD1. This CDR3 contains 13 residues. Trimming took 4 bases from V and 6 from J; bases not matched to a gene: 5. Germline loops: CDR1 SGHTA, CDR2 FQGNSA. CDR3 residues: CASSSGQMQTQYF. The CDR3 DNA reads as TGTGCCAGCAGCTCGGGACAGATGCAGACCCAGTACTTC.

This chain links TRBV9 with TRBJ1-5; no reliable D call. Trimming took off 3 bases at V and 7 bases at J, with 14 bases between the two ends. In germline, CDR1 is SGDLS, CDR2 YYNGEE. The CDR3 loop spans 14 amino acids. The CDR3 sequence: CASSASPVGQPQHF. DNA of the CDR3: TGTGCCAGCAGCGCCTCTCCGGTGGGACAGCCCCAGCATTTT.

J is TRBJ2-4 and V is TRBV28; 9 bases fit TRBD2. This CDR3 has 14 residues. CDR1 and CDR2 from the germline V gene are MDHEN and SYDVKM. Trimming at V came to 8 bases and at J to 5 bases, leaving 7 bases not matched to a gene. The chain's CDR3 is CASRDGGGENIQYF. The CDR3 DNA follows: TGTGCCAGCCGAGATGGCGGGGGGGAAAACATTCAGTACTTC.

Notes on this clone: Other DNA sequences in this specimen translate into the identical CDR3. The rearrangement uses TRBV5-1 and TRBJ2-1; 9 bases map to TRBD1. V was pared by 0 bases and J by 4 bases, with 2 bases of the junction left unmatched. The CDR3 is made up of 15 amino acids. From germline, CDR1 is SGHRS and CDR2 YFSETQ. The CDR3 is CASSLEQGAYNEQFF. CDR3 nucleotide sequence: TGCGCCAGCAGCTTGGAACAGGGGGCATACAATGAGCAGTTCTTC.

The CDR3, as DNA: TGTGCCAGTAGTAATGAGGGGATGAACACTGAAGCTTTCTTT. This sequence encodes CASSNEGMNTEAFF. The rearrangement links TRBV19 to TRBJ1-1; a weak D match, TRBD1 (5 bases). Looked up from germline, CDR1 is LNHDA and CDR2 is SQIVND (reference sequence). The length of the CDR3 is 14 residues. V was clipped by 4 bases and J by 0 bases, with 9 bases between them.

The chain has TRBV27 and TRBJ2-1, with 10 bases aligning to TRBD1. J gave up 4 bases and V 6 bases, and 6 bases lay outside the gene matches. This CDR3 contains 15 residues. The germline CDR1 and CDR2 sequences are MNHEY and SMNVEV (reference sequence). The CDR3 is CASREADRGYNEQFF. As DNA, the CDR3 is TGTGCCAGCAGGGAGGCGGACAGGGGGTACAATGAGCAGTTCTTC.

The chain links TRBV19 to TRBJ2-7, with 8 bases lining up with TRBD1. Looked up from germline, CDR1 is LNHDA and CDR2 is SQIVND (reference sequence). V shed 5 bases and J 6 bases; nucleotides not matched to a gene: 12. This CDR3 region has 15 residues. CDR3 in amino acids: CASSLGQGGSFEQYF. CDR3 coding DNA: TGTGCCAGTAGTCTTGGACAGGGCGGTTCTTTCGAGCAGTACTTC.

The CDR3, as DNA: TGTGCCAGCGGGAATGGCAGGGCCGTGGGGGAGACCCAGTACTTC. It encodes CASGNGRAVGETQYF. The rearrangement uses TRBV2 and TRBJ2-5; maybe TRBD1 (5 bases). The V gene lost 8 bases and the J gene lost 5 bases, with 21 bases spanning the gap. Per germline, CDR1 SNHLY and CDR2 FYNNEI. The CDR3 is 15 residues long. The complete variable domain, with remaining parts taken from reference TRBV2 and TRBJ2-5, reads EPEVTQTPSHQVTQMGQEVILRCVPISNHLYFYWYRQILGQKVEFLVSFYNNEISEKSEIFDDQFSVERPDGSNFTLKIRSTKLEDSAMYFCASGNGRAVGETQYFGPGTRLLVL.

The chain employs TRBV7-2 and TRBJ2-3; D is unclear. The CDR3 consists of 11 residues. Trimming shortened V by 2 bases and J by 5 bases, and 2 bases separated the two germline ends. CDR1 SGHTA and CDR2 FQGNSA come from the germline V gene. The DNA for the CDR3 is TGTGCCAGCAGCTTACTAGATACGCAGTATTTT. It translates to CASSLLDTQYF.

J is TRBJ2-3 and V is TRBV7-6; no definite D call. CDR1 and CDR2 (germline): SGHVS, FNYEAQ. The CDR3 runs to 14 residues. V lost 5 bases and J 5 bases, leaving 14 bases between the germline ends. As DNA, the CDR3 is TGTGCCAGCAGCCCCAAACTTGCACTAGATACGCAGTATTTT. As protein: CASSPKLALDTQYF.

This clone was recorded a few times. This chain links TRBV10-3 with TRBJ1-5; D gene uncertain. The germline V gene encodes CDR1 ENHRY and CDR2 SYGVKD. The CDR3 is 12 amino acids. Trimming removed 4 bases at V and 8 bases at J, with 9 bases between. The DNA of the CDR3 is TGTGCCATCAGTGTGGGAGCGGAGCCCCAGCATTTT. It is translated as CAISVGAEPQHF.

The CDR3 loop reads CASSLGVGGAGNQPQHF. DNA for the CDR3: TGTGCCAGCAGCTTAGGAGTCGGGGGGGCGGGCAATCAGCCCCAGCATTTT. The rearrangement uses TRBV7-2 and TRBJ1-5; tentatively, D is TRBD1 (6 bases). Germline CDR1 is SGHTA and CDR2 is FQGNSA. The CDR3 loop spans 17 amino acids. Trimming took 1 base from V and 2 from J, leaving 15 bases between them.

This sequence joins TRBV5-4 and TRBJ1-2; a weak D match, TRBD1 (5 bases). Trimming took off 4 bases at V and 8 bases at J, with 15 bases between the two ends. This CDR3 is built from 13 residues. Per germline, CDR1 SGHNT and CDR2 YYREEE (reference sequence). The CDR3 spells CASSLVRVNGYTF. In nucleotides, the CDR3 is TGTGCCAGCAGCCTCGTCAGGGTGAACGGCTACACCTTC.

J is TRBJ2-3 and V is TRBV5-5; D not certain. Trimming stripped 4 bases from V and 9 bases from J, with 12 bases between. The CDR3 sequence is 12 residues long. CDR1 and CDR2 from the germline V gene are SGHKS and YYEKEE (reference sequence). The DNA of the CDR3 is TGTGCCAGCAGCGGGTCGGGTCGAACGCAGTATTTT. Translating it yields CASSGSGRTQYF.

Of note for this clone: One end of the junction fails to match germline, which may point to a read error. V and J are TRBV19 and TRBJ1-1; a weak D match, TRBD1 (6 bases). CDR1 and CDR2 from the germline V gene are LNHDA and SQIVND (reference sequence). There are 15 residues in the CDR3. CDR3 amino acids: CASSTLNQWGAEAVF. The CDR3 DNA reads TGTGCCAGTAGTACACTTAACCAGTGGGGGGCTGAAGCTGTCTTT.

The chain carries TRBV7-6 and TRBJ1-5; perhaps TRBD1 as D (6 bases). CDR1 and CDR2 from the germline V gene are SGHVS and FNYEAQ. The CDR3 extends over 16 amino acids. V lost 8 bases and J lost 3, with 20 bases in between. The CDR3 sequence: CASRFDRRVSNQPQHF. As DNA, the CDR3 is TGTGCCAGCCGTTTCGACAGGAGGGTTTCCAATCAGCCCCAGCATTTT.

The gene calls are TRBV9 and TRBJ2-3; 10 bases align to TRBD2. From germline, CDR1 is SGDLS and CDR2 YYNGEE. This CDR3 region has 15 residues. The V segment lost 7 bases and the J segment 4 bases; nucleotides outside the gene matches: 9. This CDR3 reads CASGKLAGFSDTQYF. CDR3 sequence (DNA): TGTGCCAGCGGAAAACTAGCGGGATTTTCAGATACGCAGTATTTT.

The chain couples TRBV5-1 to TRBJ1-1; D is unclear. The CDR3 loop spans 15 amino acids. CDR1 and CDR2 from the germline V gene are SGHRS and YFSETQ. The ends were cut back, 0 bases at V and 8 bases at J, with 17 bases in the middle. The CDR3 DNA sequence: TGCGCCAGCAGCTTGGCCCCGGGGTCGGGTAAGGAAGCTTTCTTT. This codes for CASSLAPGSGKEAFF.

CDR3 amino acids: CASSLYGEQFF. CDR3 nucleotides: TGCGCCAGCAGCCTGTATGGAGAGCAGTTCTTC. The V call is TRBV5-1, the J call TRBJ2-1; D call uncertain. From germline, CDR1 is SGHRS and CDR2 YFSETQ. The V end lost 4 bases, the J end lost 10 bases, and 9 bases lay between the germline ends. CDR3 size: 11 residues. Full variable domain (outside the CDR3, taken from reference TRBV5-1 and TRBJ2-1): KAGVTQTPRYLIKTRGQQVTLSCSPISGHRSVSWYQQTPGQGLQFLFEYFSETQRNKGNFPGRFSGRQFSNSRSEMNVSTLELGDSALYLCASSLYGEQFFGPGTRLTVL.

This clone was recorded a few times. The chain joins TRBV2 to TRBJ2-4, with D unresolved. CDR1 SNHLY and CDR2 FYNNEI come from the germline V gene. Trimming stripped 7 bases from V and 1 base from J, with 8 bases between. The CDR3 totals 13 residues. CDR3 nucleotides: TGTGCCAGCACTCTAGACGCCAAAAACATTCAGTACTTC. Protein product: CASTLDAKNIQYF.

As for this clone: The sample carries other DNA sequences with the same CDR3. The V gene is TRBV6-1, the J gene TRBJ2-3, with D possibly being TRBD2 (6 bases). V gave up 1 base and J gave up 4 bases, with 9 bases separating them. The CDR3 is 14 amino acids. CDR1 is MNHNS, CDR2 SASEGT, per germline. The CDR3, as DNA: TGTGCCAGCAGTGAAGGGCGGGAAGCAGATACGCAGTATTTT. Protein: CASSEGREADTQYF.